This T cell receptor (beta chain) stems from a study of cytomegalovirus exposure and HLA in healthy donors (dated by TCRdb to between 2016 and 2019). In the study overall: In an earlier analysis of around 540 of the donors, 276 Gb of sequence data and 90 million to 120 million unique TCR beta sequences from roughly 190 million T cells were reported. All discovery cohort repertoires had been generated on a single sequencing platform. Among about 390 genotyped donors of the cohort, an average of 235,054 unique TCR beta nucleotide sequences were sequenced per donor, around 20% of them non-productive. Five DR-DQ haplotypes were treated as single units for association and clustering because of strong linkage in the cohort. The study was designed to test whether signatures of past pathogen exposure could be identified by cataloging public T cell receptors. To study patterns of TCR occurrence, a later analysis re-analyzed previously published TCR beta repertoires from 500 to 850 donors and added high-resolution HLA genotyping. The number of typed donors differed by locus: roughly 620-640 for A, B, C, DRB1 and DQB1; approximately 520 for DQA1; 600 to 610 for DPA1; and 400 to 480 for DPB1. To predict cytomegalovirus infection status, the study combined high-throughput TCR immunosequencing, statistical association of individual TCRs with disease status, and machine learning. An early release covering roughly 580 HLA-typed donors comprised about 300 gigabases of sequencing data and tens of millions of unique TCR sequences. Rather than using new phenotypic data, the later analysis identified candidate immune exposures from TCR beta sequences and from how often those sequences occurred across donors. Using immunosequencing, the study profiled T cell repertoires from approximately 700 subjects and related those repertoires to cytomegalovirus serostatus. Donor age, sex, ethnicity and CMV serostatus were compiled alongside the repertoire data. Both class I and class II loci were covered by HLA typing, at four-digit resolution. To decide whether each TCR beta V gene segment behaved as functional or pseudogenic, an earlier analysis of some 600 of the donors relied on high-throughput TCR beta sequencing. A separate validation cohort of roughly 130 different subjects was used in addition to the roughly 720-subject first cohort. The genetic ancestry cluster associated with self-reported Caucasian donors included approximately 85% of the roughly 410 genotyped donors. Genome-wide SNP genotypes for about three fifths of the roughly 700 donors were used in a later genetic analysis, which treated that subset as a discovery cohort. Broad study findings and their caveats: A total of some 180 TCR beta chains were listed by the study as associated with cytomegalovirus. Strong co-occurrence of HLA alleles, especially DR and DQ, made assigning TCR associations to individual alleles difficult. A later analysis associated 16,951 TCR beta sequences with specific HLA alleles at a false discovery rate of 0.05. Approximately 16 rarely observed V segments, including chromosome 9 orphons, were excluded from the earlier analysis of about 610 of the donors because counts were too low. In a later genetic analysis, a missense DCLRE1C variant was associated with V-gene and J-gene trimming of TCR beta chains, and the association was replicated in an independent cohort. Sequencing depth was assumed to be roughly uniform across donors in the presence/absence analyses, though that assumption may not hold. In a later analysis, the rate of TCR association differed among HLA loci, with DRB1 alleles having the most associated TCRs and HLA-C alleles having the fewest. Immune exposure information for the cohort was limited to CMV serostatus. HLA typing was unavailable for some donors at each locus, so association tests used only the typed subset. The classifier was reported to diagnose cytomegalovirus status with high specificity and sensitivity in both the original and validation cohorts. Most TCR sequences were seen in very few donors, while some public TCRs were found in many individuals. A later genetic analysis reported fewer N-insertions in productive TCRs among donors in an Asian-associated ancestry cluster than the roughly 700-donor mean. According to a later analysis, most CMV-associated TCR beta chains appeared to be HLA-restricted, and the HLA associations seemed to be driven largely by CMV exposure. In a later analysis, HLA-associated TCR beta chains were found to be more clonally expanded and to have lower generation probabilities than equally common non-associated chains. Linkage disequilibrium might explain the correlated functional status among segregating V segments, but an unknown experimental factor could not be excluded. Only TCR beta chains were sequenced in this cohort, and the absence of alpha or paired-chain data limited detectable features. The sequencing pipeline was judged likely to have produced a cluster of highly shared sequence variants as a technical artifact. A further reported finding was that TCR beta sequences accurately predicted the HLA-A and HLA-B alleles for most subjects in the first cohort. The authors suggested that the approach could potentially be extended to other disease states and immunological phenotypes. A few of the identified cytomegalovirus-associated TCR beta chains were confirmed in vitro to be specific for cytomegalovirus antigens. Several of the top co-occurrence clusters appeared to be linked to parvovirus B19, influenza, CMV and Epstein-Barr virus, according to a later analysis. An earlier analysis of around 600 of the donors showed that most TCR beta V segments appeared in productive rearrangements either about 90% or about 30% of the time, which broadly matched IMGT annotations.

In total, approximately 690 healthy bone marrow donors made up the cohort. Cohort members were all nominally healthy when sampled, although unrecorded immune exposures were likely present. Of the approximately 670 cohort members, nearly 300 had a positive CMV serostatus and about 400 had a negative one, while no CMV serostatus was recorded for the donor. Each donor provided a peripheral blood sample, and peripheral blood mononuclear cells were used for TCR beta sequencing. The Qiagen DNeasy Blood Extraction Kit was used to extract genomic DNA from the blood cell samples. Comment on this clone: Its binding antigen is unknown. It has no much larger one-base neighbor in the sample; base qualities were not kept.

Receptor amplification or capture employed the immunoSEQ multiplex PCR assay. A mixture of 60 forward primers for TCR Vbeta segments and 13 reverse primers for TCR Jbeta segments was used in the multiplex PCR. The CDR3 region of rearranged TCR beta genes was amplified from genomic DNA with a multiplex PCR assay. On the Illumina HiSeq System, the amplified TCR beta libraries were sequenced as 87-base-pair reads. The paper's processing steps were these. A later analysis counted approximately 74 million unique TCR beta chains across the 550 to 700 repertoires, and roughly 11 million of these chains were shared by at least two donors. Raw reads were error-corrected and collapsed into unique sequences with a nearest-neighbor algorithm that merged closely related sequences to remove PCR and sequencing errors. CDR3 sequences were aligned to IMGT reference sequences to assign V, D and J gene segments. Each retained sequence needed at least a six-nucleotide match to both a V gene segment and a J gene segment. A rearrangement counted as productive if the CDR3 had no stop codons and remained in frame with V and J, and every other rearrangement counted as non-productive. Following IMGT convention, CDR3 was defined as the stretch from the second conserved V-encoded cysteine to the conserved J-encoded phenylalanine. The earlier analysis of a few hundred of the donors excluded any sequence lacking an unambiguous match to a single V gene segment. An earlier analysis of 587 of the donors called V segments functional above 56.7% productive rearrangements and segregating when the between-donor standard deviation exceeded 5%. A statistical classification framework was developed to diagnose cytomegalovirus status using the catalog of TCR beta chain sequences. In a later analysis, TCR nucleotide sequences were compared against IMGT/GENE-DB human TR gene sequences so that V and J genes could be assigned. A later analysis assigned CDR3 sequences and most-parsimonious VDJ recombination scenarios with the TCRdist pipeline. A later analysis defined each TCR beta chain by its CDR3 amino acid sequence plus V-gene family, and excluded reads lacking a unique V-gene family. As a way to deal with suspected cross-contamination and a sequencing artifact, a later analysis dropped 640 or so nucleotide sequences that were highly shared and had low generation probability. In a later analysis, a clonal expansion index for each public chain was calculated from normalized within-repertoire ranks of inferred template counts. A later analysis computed generation probabilities with a VDJ recombination model fitted to out-of-frame rearrangements, and checked the results against IGoR. A later analysis scored TCR-TCR, TCR-HLA and TCR-CMV co-occurrence with hypergeometric tests, applying a repertoire-size bias correction to TCR pairs. To estimate false discovery rates, a later analysis permuted the HLA or CMV assignments 20 times. In a later analysis, co-occurring TCRs were grouped with DBSCAN, and TCRdist sequence similarity was added when clustering was performed within HLA-allele-positive subsets. Repertoires with fewer than 30,000 or more than 120,000 public chains, plus five repertoires with anomalous nucleotide sharing, were excluded from co-occurrence clustering. As stored in TCRdb, this immuneACCESS dataset retains in-frame rearrangements with V and J assigned. A fraction of the clones does not appear; measured against another copy, unresolved V genes explain less than half of the discrepancy, and the remainder lacks a known reason. Clone size and the V and J calls come from that table; the DNA yielded D and trimming. Recorded for this sample are more than 100,000 clones; approximately 80% of them occurred a single time. 3.5% to 4% of the sample is taken by the ten largest.

The specimen sequenced was PBMCs. The TCR originated in a human donor in good health.

Here the CDR3 is given as CASSFTSGAYQETQYF. The sequence in DNA is TGCGCCAGCAGCTTCACTAGCGGGGCGTACCAAGAGACCCAGTACTTC. The chain joins TRBV5-1 to TRBJ2-5; 10 of the junction bases match TRBD2. From its cysteine to its phenylalanine, the CDR3 spans 16 amino acids. Here the CDR3 DNA is all that survives: 48 bases in frame from base 1. Germline trimming: 2 bases from V, 0 bases from J; junction bases outside gene matches: 4. Per the germline V gene, SGHRS is the CDR1 and YFSETQ is the CDR2.